This TCR beta chain stems from a study of a mutant IDH1 vaccine in newly diagnosed glioma. About the research overall: An approximately 62% male, 37.5% female split and a mean age of approximately 40 years characterized treated patients. Former treatment meant radiotherapy, temozolomide, or both; the majority had gotten both.

This clone was picked up a small number of times. From germline, CDR1 is SGHRS and CDR2 YFSETQ. V was pared by 3 bases and J by 0 bases, with 12 bases between. CDR3 length equals 15 residues. This sample's time point: baseline, week 1 (first vaccination visit). Treatment defined: pre-vaccination baseline after standard-of-care therapy. The repertoire was sequenced with immunoSEQ multiplex PCR; TCRdb's copy has only in-frame clones and lacks some. The table lists about 38,000 clones, 60% to 80% of them singletons. The chain recombines TRBV5-1 with TRBJ1-1; D gene uncertain. The TCR originated in a man between 40 and 49 years old with glioma. Some clones in this sample may be carry-over from other donors' samples. The specimen comprised PBMCs, sampled from a glioma patient treated with radiotherapy, temozolomide or both. The CDR3 sequence is CASSSHSPLNTEAFF. The CDR3 nucleotides read TGCGCCAGCAGCTCCCACAGCCCTCTGAACACTGAAGCTTTCTTT.